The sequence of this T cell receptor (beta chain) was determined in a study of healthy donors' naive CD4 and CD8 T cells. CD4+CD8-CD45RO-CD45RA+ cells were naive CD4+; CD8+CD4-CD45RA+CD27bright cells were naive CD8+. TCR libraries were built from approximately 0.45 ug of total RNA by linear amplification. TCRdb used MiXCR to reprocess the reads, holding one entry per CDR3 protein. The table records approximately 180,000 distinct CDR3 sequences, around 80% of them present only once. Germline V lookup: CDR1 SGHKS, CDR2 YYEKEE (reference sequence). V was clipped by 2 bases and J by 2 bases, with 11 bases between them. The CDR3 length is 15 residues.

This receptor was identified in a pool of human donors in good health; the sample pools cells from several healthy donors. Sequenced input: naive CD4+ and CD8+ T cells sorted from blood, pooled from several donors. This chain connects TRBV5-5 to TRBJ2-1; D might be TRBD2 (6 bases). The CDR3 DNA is TGTGCCAGCAGCTTCTTAGCGGAACCCTACAATGAGCAGTTCTTC. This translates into CASSFLAEPYNEQFF.